This entry lists 21 T cell receptor beta chains sequenced from one sample in a study of T-cell memory formation after mild COVID-19. TCRdb re-derived calls from the 5' RACE reads in MiXCR, one entry per CDR3 protein. The table shows 300,000 to 350,000 distinct CDR3 sequences, with roughly an eighth occurring only once. Material for sequencing was PBMCs or a T cell subset sorted from them (not recorded which). The origin of the receptors is a man younger than 35 who had mild COVID-19 (a few samples of this study predate the infection). Cell type and time point are not known.

This clonotype has more than one count but fewer than ten. The rearrangement links TRBV5-6 to TRBJ2-1, with a weak D call TRBD1 (5 bases). Trimming took off 1 base at V and 9 bases at J, with 8 bases between the two ends. Germline V gene sequence: CDR1 SGHDT, CDR2 YYEEEE. CDR3 length: 12 amino acids. This CDR3 is CASSLPGPEQFF. The CDR3 DNA reads TGTGCCAGCAGCTTGCCAGGGCCTGAGCAGTTCTTC.

This clonotype was seen at least ten times. The chain is built from TRBV19 and TRBJ2-1; 8 bases line up with TRBD2. The CDR3 totals 15 residues. Germline CDR1 is LNHDA and CDR2 is SQIVND (reference sequence). Germline trimming cut 2 bases from V and 5 bases from J; bases unmatched to any gene: 5. For the CDR3, the DNA is TGTGCCAGTAGTATACCGGGACTAGGCCACAATGAGCAGTTCTTC. This codes for CASSIPGLGHNEQFF.

This clonotype has a handful of counts. This chain joins TRBV9 and TRBJ1-1; the match to TRBD1 covers 10 bases. Germline V lookup: CDR1 SGDLS, CDR2 YYNGEE. V lost 6 bases, J lost 6 bases, and 8 bases stayed unmatched. CDR3 length: 14 residues. CDR3 region: CASTRTGGEPEAFF. The CDR3 DNA reads as TGTGCCAGCACCAGGACAGGGGGTGAGCCTGAAGCTTTCTTT. The whole variable domain, filled in from reference TRBV9 and TRBJ1-1, reads DSGVTQTPKHLITATGQRVTLRCSPRSGDLSVYWYQQSLDQGLQFLIQYYNGEERAKGNILERFSAQQFPDLHSELNLSSLELGDSALYFCASTRTGGEPEAFFGQGTRLTVV.

The rearrangement joins TRBV7-2 to TRBJ1-5, with no clear D. Per the germline V gene, CDR1 is SGHTA and CDR2 is FQGNSA. V gave up 1 base and J gave up 2 bases, with 6 bases separating them. CDR3 length: 14 amino acids. DNA for the CDR3: TGTGCCAGCAGCTTAGAGATGGGCAATCAGCCCCAGCATTTT. Translation: CASSLEMGNQPQHF.

This clonotype was counted between two and nine times. The rearrangement joins TRBV29-1 to TRBJ1-3; the D is unclear. Per the germline V gene, CDR1 is SQVTM and CDR2 is ANQGSEA. This CDR3 comprises 12 residues. Trimming cost V 4 bases and J 4 bases, with 8 bases left between them. The CDR3 DNA sequence: TGCAGCGTTGGAGGGCGAGGAAACACCATATATTTT. This sequence encodes CSVGGRGNTIYF.

The gene calls are TRBV12-3 or TRBV12-4 and TRBJ2-5; D unclear. V lost 6 bases and J lost 4, with 12 bases in between. CDR3 length: 13 residues. The CDR3, as DNA: TGTGCCAGCAGCGCTAGACAAGGAGAGACCCAGTACTTC. The encoded protein is CASSARQGETQYF.

This clonotype was detected many times. This chain joins TRBV6-5 and TRBJ2-5, with a tentative D call TRBD1 (6 bases). CDR3 size: 14 residues. Germline loops: CDR1 MNHEY, CDR2 SVGAGI. V lost 8 bases to trimming and J lost 5 bases, with 18 bases between them. DNA for the CDR3: TGTGCCAGCCGAATAAACAGGGTTGGGGAGACCCAGTACTTC. This translates into CASRINRVGETQYF.

The V call is TRBV12-3 or TRBV12-4, the J call TRBJ2-3, with D possibly called TRBD1 or TRBD2 (5 bases each). The length of the CDR3 is 16 residues. V shed 5 bases and J shed 2 bases, with 17 bases lying between them. The chain's CDR3 is CASSTRRDGLTDTQYF. The CDR3 DNA is TGTGCCAGCAGTACCCGCCGGGACGGACTCACAGATACGCAGTATTTT.

This clonotype was counted between two and nine times. J is TRBJ2-1 and V is TRBV5-1; D uncertain. The CDR3 runs 16 residues. V was cut by 4 bases and J by 0 bases, with 14 bases left in between. Germline CDR1 SGHRS, CDR2 YFSETQ. The CDR3: CASSPRPPSSYNEQFF. The CDR3 nucleotides read TGCGCCAGCAGCCCTCGACCGCCGAGCTCCTACAATGAGCAGTTCTTC.

The rearrangement uses TRBV27 and TRBJ1-6; 7 bases are shared with TRBD1. CDR3 length: 14 residues. V shed 6 bases, J shed 6 bases, and the junction held 5 bases outside the gene matches. The germline gives CDR1 MNHEY, CDR2 SMNVEV (reference sequence). CDR3 nucleotides: TGTGCCAGCAGAGGGGGCGCGGGTAATTCACCCCTCCACTTT. Protein: CASRGGAGNSPLHF.

This clonotype appeared a few times. The chain has TRBV4-3 and TRBJ2-1; D is undetermined. CDR1 and CDR2 from the germline V gene are LGHNA and YSLEER. V lost 3 bases and J 0 bases, leaving 12 bases between the germline ends. There are 16 residues in the CDR3. The CDR3 sequence: CASSQNPESSYNEQFF. The CDR3 bases are TGCGCCAGCAGCCAGAACCCCGAGAGCTCCTACAATGAGCAGTTCTTC.

V and J are TRBV9 and TRBJ2-1, with D perhaps TRBD2 (6 bases). V was shortened by 4 bases and J by 9 bases, with 14 bases between the two germline ends. The CDR3 has 13 residues. From germline, CDR1 is SGDLS and CDR2 YYNGEE. The CDR3, as DNA: TGTGCCAGCAGCTCGCCCCCGGGGGTTGAGCAGTTCTTC. Amino acids: CASSSPPGVEQFF.

The chain recombines TRBV5-1 with TRBJ2-7, with TRBD2 matching over 8 bases. Germline V gene sequence: CDR1 SGHRS, CDR2 YFSETQ. The CDR3 loop spans 13 amino acids. Losses at the gene ends were 4 bases for V and 6 bases for J; bases not matched to a gene: 6. CDR3: CASSTGLDGEQYF. The CDR3 DNA reads TGCGCCAGCAGCACGGGACTAGACGGCGAGCAGTACTTC. The entire variable domain, with the rest obtained from reference TRBV5-1 and TRBJ2-7, is as follows: KAGVTQTPRYLIKTRGQQVTLSCSPISGHRSVSWYQQTPGQGLQFLFEYFSETQRNKGNFPGRFSGRQFSNSRSEMNVSTLELGDSALYLCASSTGLDGEQYFGPGTRLTVT.

This clonotype was seen a few times. The J gene is TRBJ2-3, the V gene TRBV10-3; 8 bases are a match to TRBD2. Germline V gives CDR1 ENHRY, CDR2 SYGVKD. The V and J ends lost 6 bases and 2 bases, in that order; junction bases with no gene match: 7. The CDR3 has 15 amino acids. CDR3 in DNA: TGTGCCATCAGGGGTAGCGGGACCTCCACAGATACGCAGTATTTT. Residues: CAIRGSGTSTDTQYF.

V usage is TRBV11-2 and J usage is TRBJ2-3, with 12 nucleotides matching TRBD2. The V and J ends lost 1 base and 4 bases, in that order; junction bases with no gene match: 6. The CDR3 covers 17 residues. Germline V gene lookup returns CDR1 SGHAT and CDR2 FQNNGV. The CDR3 protein is CASSLVPSGGVADTQYF. The CDR3 bases are TGTGCCAGCAGCTTAGTCCCTAGCGGGGGGGTCGCAGATACGCAGTATTTT.

The V and J genes are TRBV20-1 and TRBJ2-7; 10 nucleotides align to TRBD1. This CDR3 is 14 amino acids long. Per the germline V gene, CDR1 is DFQATT and CDR2 is SNEGSKA (reference sequence). With V trimmed by 1 base and J by 3 bases, 3 bases remained unmatched. The CDR3 sequence: CSARGDRGNYEQYF. The CDR3 coding sequence is TGCAGTGCTAGAGGGGACAGGGGCAACTACGAGCAGTACTTC.

Remarks on this clonotype: This may be a read error: a much more frequent sequence differs by one nucleotide. This chain joins TRBV5-1 and TRBJ1-1; perhaps TRBD1 as D (6 bases). Germline CDR1 is SGHRS and CDR2 is YFSETQ. This CDR3 region has 14 residues. The CDR3 DNA reads as TGCGCCAGCAGTTTGGGACAACCCAACACTGAAGATTTCTTT. It yields the protein CASSLGQPNTEDFF. Complete variable domain (other parts from reference TRBV5-1 and TRBJ1-1): KAGVTQTPRYLIKTRGQQVTLSCSPISGHRSVSWYQQTPGQGLQFLFEYFSETQRNKGNFPGRFSGRQFSNSRSEMNVSTLELGDSALYLCASSLGQPNTEDFFGQGTRLTVV.

The genes are TRBV15 and TRBJ1-3; the D gene is possibly TRBD1 (5 bases). V was shortened by 0 bases and J by 15 bases, with 15 bases between the two germline ends. Looked up from germline, CDR1 is LNHNV and CDR2 is YYDKDF (reference sequence). The CDR3 length is 13 residues. The CDR3 loop reads CATSRENFRDEYF. CDR3 coding DNA: TGTGCCACCAGCAGAGAGAATTTCCGGGACGAATATTTT.

The V call is TRBV12-3 or TRBV12-4, the J call TRBJ2-5; TRBD1 agrees at 7 bases. The CDR3 spans 13 residues. Germline trimming cut 6 bases from V and 5 bases from J; bases unmatched to any gene: 6. The CDR3: CASRTGLEETQYF. Here the CDR3 DNA reads TGTGCCAGCAGGACAGGGCTGGAGGAGACCCAGTACTTC.

This clonotype was picked up many times. V usage is TRBV5-1 and J usage is TRBJ2-7; a possible D gene is TRBD1 (6 bases). V lost 0 bases and J 4 bases, leaving 11 bases between the germline ends. The CDR3 covers 14 residues. Germline values: CDR1 SGHRS, CDR2 YFSETQ. The CDR3 is CASSLAGQLYEQYF. DNA for the CDR3: TGCGCCAGCAGCTTGGCCGGACAGTTGTACGAGCAGTACTTC. Full variable domain (remainder filled in from reference TRBV5-1 and TRBJ2-7): KAGVTQTPRYLIKTRGQQVTLSCSPISGHRSVSWYQQTPGQGLQFLFEYFSETQRNKGNFPGRFSGRQFSNSRSEMNVSTLELGDSALYLCASSLAGQLYEQYFGPGTRLTVT.

There are a few counts of this clonotype. The chain is built from TRBV6-4 and TRBJ2-5, with D possibly TRBD1 on 5 matching bases. Germline V lookup: CDR1 MRHNA, CDR2 SNTAGT. This CDR3 has 13 residues. Trimming shortened V by 8 bases and J by 7 bases, and 17 bases separated the two germline ends. This CDR3 reads CASCKAGAGTQYF. The CDR3 nucleotides read TGTGCCAGCTGCAAGGCTGGGGCCGGGACCCAGTACTTC.